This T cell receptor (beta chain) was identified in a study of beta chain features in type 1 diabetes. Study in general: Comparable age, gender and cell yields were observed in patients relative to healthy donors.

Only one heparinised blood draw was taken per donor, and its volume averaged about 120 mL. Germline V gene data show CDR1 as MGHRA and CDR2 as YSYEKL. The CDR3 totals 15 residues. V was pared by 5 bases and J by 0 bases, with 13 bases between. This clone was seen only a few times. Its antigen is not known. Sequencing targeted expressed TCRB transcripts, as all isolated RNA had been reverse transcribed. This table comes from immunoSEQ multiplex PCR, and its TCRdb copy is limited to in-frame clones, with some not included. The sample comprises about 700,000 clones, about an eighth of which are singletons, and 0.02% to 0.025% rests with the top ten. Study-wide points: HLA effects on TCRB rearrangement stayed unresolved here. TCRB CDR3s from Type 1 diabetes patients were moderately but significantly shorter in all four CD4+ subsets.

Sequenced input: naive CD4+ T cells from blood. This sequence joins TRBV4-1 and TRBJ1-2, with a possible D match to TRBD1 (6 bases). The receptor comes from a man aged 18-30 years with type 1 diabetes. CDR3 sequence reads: CASSNRQDPNYGYTF. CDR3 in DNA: TGCGCCAGCAGCAATCGACAGGACCCTAACTATGGCTACACCTTC.